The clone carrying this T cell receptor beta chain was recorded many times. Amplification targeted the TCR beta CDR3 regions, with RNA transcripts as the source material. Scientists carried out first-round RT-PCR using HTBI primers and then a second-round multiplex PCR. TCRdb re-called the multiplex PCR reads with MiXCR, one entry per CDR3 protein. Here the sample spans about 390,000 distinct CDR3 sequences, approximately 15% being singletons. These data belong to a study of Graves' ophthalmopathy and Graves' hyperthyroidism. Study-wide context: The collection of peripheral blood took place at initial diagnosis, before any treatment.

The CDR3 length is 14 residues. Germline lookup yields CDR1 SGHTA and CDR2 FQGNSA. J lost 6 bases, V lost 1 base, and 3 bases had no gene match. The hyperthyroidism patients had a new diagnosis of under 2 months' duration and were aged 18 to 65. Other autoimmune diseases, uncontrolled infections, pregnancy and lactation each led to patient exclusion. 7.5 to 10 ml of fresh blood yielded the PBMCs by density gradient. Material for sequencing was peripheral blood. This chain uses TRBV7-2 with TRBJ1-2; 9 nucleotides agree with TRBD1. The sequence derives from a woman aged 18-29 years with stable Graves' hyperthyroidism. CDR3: CASSLGTGGHGYTF. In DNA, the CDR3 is TGTGCCAGCAGCTTAGGAACAGGGGGCCATGGCTACACCTTC.